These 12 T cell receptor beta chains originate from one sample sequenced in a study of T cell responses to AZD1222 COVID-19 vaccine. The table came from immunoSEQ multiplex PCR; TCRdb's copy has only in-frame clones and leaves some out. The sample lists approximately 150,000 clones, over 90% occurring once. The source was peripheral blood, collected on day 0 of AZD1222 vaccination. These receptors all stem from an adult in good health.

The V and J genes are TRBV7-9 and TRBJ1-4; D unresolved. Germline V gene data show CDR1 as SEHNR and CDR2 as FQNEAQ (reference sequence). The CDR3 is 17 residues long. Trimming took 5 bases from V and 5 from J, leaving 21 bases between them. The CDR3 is CASSPRTSSMGNEKLFF. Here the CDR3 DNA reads TGTGCCAGCAGCCCCCGGACCTCCTCGATGGGAAATGAAAAACTGTTTTTT.

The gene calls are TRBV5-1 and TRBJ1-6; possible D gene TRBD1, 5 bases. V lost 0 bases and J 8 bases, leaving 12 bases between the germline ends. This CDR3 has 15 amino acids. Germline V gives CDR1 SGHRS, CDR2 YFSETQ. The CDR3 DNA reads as TGCGCCAGCAGCTTGGATGGGCAGGGATATTCACCCCTCCACTTT. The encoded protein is CASSLDGQGYSPLHF.

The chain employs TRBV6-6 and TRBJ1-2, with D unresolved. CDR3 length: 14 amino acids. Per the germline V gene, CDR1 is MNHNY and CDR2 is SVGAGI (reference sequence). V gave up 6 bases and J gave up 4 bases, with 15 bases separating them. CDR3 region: CASRSPTVTYGYTF. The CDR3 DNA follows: TGTGCCAGCAGATCCCCCACAGTAACCTATGGCTACACCTTC.

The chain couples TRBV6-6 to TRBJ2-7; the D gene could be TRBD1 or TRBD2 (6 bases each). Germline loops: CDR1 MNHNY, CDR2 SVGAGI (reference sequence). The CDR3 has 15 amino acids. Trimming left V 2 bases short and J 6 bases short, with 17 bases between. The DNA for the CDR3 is TGTGCCAGCAGTTACGCCCGACTAGAAGGGGGCGAGCAGTACTTC. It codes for CASSYARLEGGEQYF.

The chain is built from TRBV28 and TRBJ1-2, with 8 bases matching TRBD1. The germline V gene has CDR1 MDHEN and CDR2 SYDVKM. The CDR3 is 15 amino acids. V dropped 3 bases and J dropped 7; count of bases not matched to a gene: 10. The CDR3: CASSLKRQGARGYTF. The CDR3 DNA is TGTGCCAGCAGTTTGAAGCGCCAGGGGGCGCGTGGCTACACCTTC.

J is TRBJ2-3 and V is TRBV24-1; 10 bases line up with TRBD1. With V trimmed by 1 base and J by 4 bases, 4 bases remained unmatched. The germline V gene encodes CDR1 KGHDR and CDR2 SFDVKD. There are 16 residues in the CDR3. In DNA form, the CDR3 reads TGTGCCACCAGTGATTTAAAGACAGGGGGCGCAGATACGCAGTATTTT. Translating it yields CATSDLKTGGADTQYF.

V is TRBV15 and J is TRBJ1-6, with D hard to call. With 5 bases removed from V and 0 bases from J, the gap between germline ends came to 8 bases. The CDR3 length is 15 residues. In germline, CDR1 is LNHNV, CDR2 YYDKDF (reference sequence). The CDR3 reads CATSGIGSYNSPLHF. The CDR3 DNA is TGTGCCACCAGCGGAATAGGCTCCTATAATTCACCCCTCCACTTT.

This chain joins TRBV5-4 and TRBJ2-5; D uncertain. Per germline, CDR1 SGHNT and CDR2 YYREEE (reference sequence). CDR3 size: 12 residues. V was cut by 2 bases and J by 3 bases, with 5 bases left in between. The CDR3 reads CASSFRKETQYF. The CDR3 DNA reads TGTGCCAGCAGCTTTAGGAAAGAGACCCAGTACTTC.

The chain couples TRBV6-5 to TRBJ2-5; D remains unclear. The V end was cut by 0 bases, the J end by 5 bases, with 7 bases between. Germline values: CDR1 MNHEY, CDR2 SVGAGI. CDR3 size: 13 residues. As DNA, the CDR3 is TGTGCCAGCAGTTACTCCCCGGAGGAGACCCAGTACTTC. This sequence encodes CASSYSPEETQYF.

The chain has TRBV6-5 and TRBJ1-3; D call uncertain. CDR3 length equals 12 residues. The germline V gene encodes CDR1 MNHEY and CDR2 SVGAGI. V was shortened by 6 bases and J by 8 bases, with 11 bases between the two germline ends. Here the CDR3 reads CASRSGADTIYF. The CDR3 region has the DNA TGTGCCAGCAGATCAGGTGCGGACACCATATATTTT.

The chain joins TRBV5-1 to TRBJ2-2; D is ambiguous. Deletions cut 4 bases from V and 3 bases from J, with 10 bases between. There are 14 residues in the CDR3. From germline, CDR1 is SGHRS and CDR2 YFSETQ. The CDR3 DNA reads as TGCGCCAGCAGCCCTGACACCTACACCGGGGAGCTGTTTTTT. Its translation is CASSPDTYTGELFF. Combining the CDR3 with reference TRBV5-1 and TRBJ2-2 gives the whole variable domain KAGVTQTPRYLIKTRGQQVTLSCSPISGHRSVSWYQQTPGQGLQFLFEYFSETQRNKGNFPGRFSGRQFSNSRSEMNVSTLELGDSALYLCASSPDTYTGELFFGEGSRLTVL.

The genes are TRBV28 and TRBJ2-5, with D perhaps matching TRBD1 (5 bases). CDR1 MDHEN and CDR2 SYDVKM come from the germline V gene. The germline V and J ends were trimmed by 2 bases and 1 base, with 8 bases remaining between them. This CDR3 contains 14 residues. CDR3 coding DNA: TGTGCCAGCAGTTTACAGGGATTCCAAGAGACCCAGTACTTC. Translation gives CASSLQGFQETQYF.